The clone carrying this T cell receptor (beta chain) was seen at least ten times. The data are from a study of breast tumors, draining lymph nodes, adjacent tissues. The lymph nodes were axillary draining lymph nodes from breast cancer patients. TCRdb redid the calling of the multiplex PCR reads with MiXCR, one entry per CDR3 protein. The table has 180,000 or so distinct CDR3 sequences, approximately 33% seen once. The CDR3 runs to 15 residues. V was trimmed by 4 bases and J by 6 bases, leaving 16 bases between them. Germline CDR1 and CDR2: MNHEY and SMNVEV (reference sequence). Source material: axillary lymph node tissue. The chain employs TRBV27 and TRBJ2-1; tentatively, D is TRBD2 (6 bases). This TCR was sampled from a female donor with breast cancer. Some clones in this sample may be carry-over from other donors' samples. CDR3 coding DNA: TGTGCCAGCAGTTCACCGGGACTGGGGCCCAATGAGCAGTTCTTC. This codes for CASSSPGLGPNEQFF.